The 27 T cell receptor beta chains in this list originate from one sample, sequenced in a study of blood T cell repertoires in COVID-19. Clones were sequenced by immunoSEQ multiplex PCR, and TCRdb holds only the in-frame ones, with some missing. This sample has approximately 300,000 clones, with approximately 90% found just once. Material for sequencing was peripheral blood. Receptor source: a woman aged 25 to 39 with COVID-19, enrolled during active disease.

This clone was recorded once. The V call is TRBV5-4, the J call TRBJ1-2; TRBD1 matches at 9 bases. J lost 6 bases, V lost 6 bases, and 6 bases had no gene match. CDR1 is SGHNT, CDR2 YYREEE, per germline (reference sequence). CDR3 length equals 13 residues. In DNA form, the CDR3 reads TGTGCCAGCACCGACAGGGGGGCCCATGGCTACACCTTC. Protein product: CASTDRGAHGYTF.

The chain combines TRBV19 with TRBJ1-2; no clear D gene. V lost 10 bases and J 2 bases, leaving 8 bases between the germline ends. The CDR3 contains 11 residues. Germline CDR1 and CDR2: LNHDA and SQIVND (reference sequence). The CDR3 sequence: CATEENYGYTF. CDR3 DNA sequence: TGTGCCACTGAGGAGAACTATGGCTACACCTTC.

The chain recombines TRBV11-2 with TRBJ1-2, with D unclear. Trimming took off 2 bases at V and 3 bases at J, with 4 bases between the two ends. Per germline, CDR1 SGHAT and CDR2 FQNNGV. This CDR3 spans 12 amino acids. The CDR3 region is CASSLTDYGYTF. The CDR3 DNA sequence: TGTGCCAGCAGCTTAACAGACTATGGCTACACCTTC.

The chain carries TRBV5-4 and TRBJ2-2, with TRBD1 matching 12 bases. The CDR3 runs to 16 residues. The junction had 3 bases not matched to a gene; V was cut back by 2 bases and J by 4 bases. The germline gives CDR1 SGHNT, CDR2 YYREEE (reference sequence). CDR3 DNA sequence: TGTGCCAGCAGCTTCGGGACAGGGGGCATCACCGGGGAGCTGTTTTTT. It is translated as CASSFGTGGITGELFF. Looking up the rest from reference TRBV5-4 and TRBJ2-2 gives the full variable domain: ETGVTQSPTHLIKTRGQQVTLRCSSQSGHNTVSWYQQALGQGPQFIFQYYREEENGRGNFPPRFSGLQFPNYSSELNVNALELDDSALYLCASSFGTGGITGELFFGEGSRLTVL.

The chain joins TRBV21-1 to TRBJ1-2; no check of the table's D call, TRBD1, against the DNA was made. TRBV21-1 corresponds to a pseudogene. The CDR3 is 16 residues long. CDR3 amino acids: CASSKTWGLWEYGYTF. In DNA form, the CDR3 reads TGTGCCAGCAGCAAAACATGGGGGCTTTGGGAGTATGGCTACACCTTC.

The chain uses TRBV18 and TRBJ2-3, with D possibly matching TRBD2 (6 bases). CDR3 size: 15 residues. Germline CDR1 is KGHSH and CDR2 is LQKENI. V gave up 6 bases and J gave up 0 bases, with 13 bases separating them. CDR3 loop: CASSEAGTSTDTQYF. The DNA for the CDR3 is TGTGCCAGCTCCGAGGCGGGAACTAGCACAGATACGCAGTATTTT.

This chain uses TRBV7-2 with TRBJ1-5; D may be TRBD1 (5 bases). Germline CDR1 is SGHTA and CDR2 is FQGNSA. This CDR3 comprises 14 residues. V lost 5 bases and J lost 3, with 11 bases in between. The CDR3 here is CASSPQGYNQPQHF. The CDR3 bases are TGTGCCAGCAGCCCGCAGGGTTACAATCAGCCCCAGCATTTT. Looking up the rest from reference TRBV7-2 and TRBJ1-5 gives the full variable domain: GAGVSQSPSNKVTEKGKDVELRCDPISGHTALYWYRQSLGQGLEFLIYFQGNSAPDKSGLPSDRFSAERTGGSVSTLTIQRTQQEDSAVYLCASSPQGYNQPQHFGDGTRLSIL.

This chain uses TRBV5-1 with TRBJ1-1; TRBD1 matches at 8 bases. Per the germline V gene, CDR1 is SGHRS and CDR2 is YFSETQ. V gave up 7 bases and J gave up 1 base; unmatched junction bases: 9. The CDR3 totals 15 residues. Here the CDR3 DNA reads TGCGCCAGCTTAGCCGGGACAGGCGGGAACACTGAAGCTTTCTTT. The encoded protein is CASLAGTGGNTEAFF. Full variable domain (remainder filled in from reference TRBV5-1 and TRBJ1-1): KAGVTQTPRYLIKTRGQQVTLSCSPISGHRSVSWYQQTPGQGLQFLFEYFSETQRNKGNFPGRFSGRQFSNSRSEMNVSTLELGDSALYLCASLAGTGGNTEAFFGQGTRLTVV.

The V and J genes are TRBV19 and TRBJ2-5; D is undetermined. The CDR3 extends over 12 amino acids. Germline V gene lookup returns CDR1 LNHDA and CDR2 SQIVND (reference sequence). The V end lost 3 bases, the J end lost 7 bases, and 9 bases lay between the germline ends. The CDR3: CASSMTLGTQYF. DNA of the CDR3: TGTGCCAGTAGTATGACTCTGGGGACCCAGTACTTC.

This rearrangement joins TRBV29-1 to TRBJ1-2; 8 bases fit TRBD1. The CDR3 runs to 13 residues. The V gene's germline CDR1 is SQVTM and CDR2 ANQGSEA. V dropped 4 bases and J dropped 2; count of bases not matched to a gene: 3. For the CDR3, the DNA is TGCAGCGTTGGGGACAGGAGAAACTATGGCTACACCTTC. This sequence encodes CSVGDRRNYGYTF.

V gene TRBV29-1 combines with J gene TRBJ2-7; D perhaps matches TRBD2 (6 bases). There are 16 residues in the CDR3. Looked up from germline, CDR1 is SQVTM and CDR2 is ANQGSEA. Trimming shortened V by 7 bases and J by 2 bases, and 24 bases separated the two germline ends. In DNA, the CDR3 is TGCAGCGCCTGGGGGGTCGACCGGGTTGGTACCTACGAGCAGTACTTC. It codes for CSAWGVDRVGTYEQYF.

The chain combines TRBV6-6 with TRBJ2-2, with a possible D match to TRBD1 (6 bases). This CDR3 spans 15 amino acids. The V and J ends lost 6 bases and 9 bases respectively, with 20 bases between them. In germline, CDR1 is MNHNY, CDR2 SVGAGI (reference sequence). In nucleotides, the CDR3 is TGTGCCAGCAGGTCTGGGGGCGCGTCTTTCCGGGAGCTGTTTTTT. It specifies CASRSGGASFRELFF.

The V call is TRBV19, the J call TRBJ2-7; 7 nucleotides align to TRBD1. The CDR3 spans 15 residues. V was clipped by 4 bases and J by 3 bases; unmatched bases: 9. Germline V gene data show CDR1 as LNHDA and CDR2 as SQIVND (reference sequence). The DNA for the CDR3 is TGTGCCAGTAGTAGACAGACAGGGCCGAGCTACGAGCAGTACTTC. This codes for CASSRQTGPSYEQYF.

The J gene is TRBJ1-1, the V gene TRBV7-2, with 8 bases matching TRBD1. The CDR3 runs 14 residues. The V and J ends lost 5 bases and 1 base, in that order; junction bases with no gene match: 3. Germline CDR1 and CDR2: SGHTA and FQGNSA. The CDR3: CASSPQGANTEAFF. As DNA, the CDR3 is TGTGCCAGCAGCCCCCAGGGGGCGAACACTGAAGCTTTCTTT.

This chain links TRBV6-1 with TRBJ2-7, with D perhaps TRBD1 (6 bases). V was cut by 1 base and J by 2 bases, with 12 bases left in between. CDR3 length: 15 amino acids. The germline V gene encodes CDR1 MNHNS and CDR2 SASEGT. Here the CDR3 DNA reads TGTGCCAGCAGTGAAGTTGTAGGGGGAGCCTACGAGCAGTACTTC. Its protein product is CASSEVVGGAYEQYF.

The chain joins TRBV11-2 to TRBJ2-1, with D unresolved. The CDR3 has 13 amino acids. Germline lookup yields CDR1 SGHAT and CDR2 FQNNGV. The V end was cut by 5 bases, the J end by 0 bases, with 5 bases between. CDR3 amino acids: CASSRSSYNEQFF. CDR3 sequence (DNA): TGTGCCAGCAGCCGTAGCTCCTACAATGAGCAGTTCTTC.

The chain uses TRBV10-3 and TRBJ1-2, with D perhaps TRBD1 (6 bases). Germline lookup yields CDR1 ENHRY and CDR2 SYGVKD. The CDR3 runs 16 residues. Between the trimmed V and J ends, which lost 6 bases and 0 bases, there was a span of 17 bases. Written as DNA, the CDR3 is TGTGCCATCAGCCCCCTGGGACAAAAAGCTAACTATGGCTACACCTTC. It yields the protein CAISPLGQKANYGYTF.

J is TRBJ2-2 and V is TRBV7-6; D possibly corresponds to TRBD1 (6 bases). This CDR3 spans 15 amino acids. V lost 1 base to trimming and J lost 2 bases, with 8 bases between them. The V gene's germline CDR1 is SGHVS and CDR2 FNYEAQ. The CDR3 loop reads CASSLGTDNTGELFF. The DNA for the CDR3 is TGTGCCAGCAGCTTAGGGACAGATAACACCGGGGAGCTGTTTTTT. Supplemented by reference TRBV7-6 and TRBJ2-2, the full variable domain reads GAGVSQSPRYKVTKRGQDVALRCDPISGHVSLYWYRQALGQGPEFLTYFNYEAQQDKSGLPNDRFSAERPEGSISTLTIQRTEQRDSAMYRCASSLGTDNTGELFFGEGSRLTVL.

The rearrangement uses TRBV6-5 and TRBJ2-7; the D gene is possibly TRBD2 (6 bases). Trimming stripped 0 bases from V and 1 base from J, with 10 bases between. Germline CDR1 is MNHEY and CDR2 is SVGAGI. The CDR3 covers 15 residues. This CDR3 reads CASSYSGRPSYEQYF. The CDR3 DNA reads as TGTGCCAGCAGTTACTCAGGGAGGCCGTCCTACGAGCAGTACTTC.

The V call is TRBV7-9, the J call TRBJ1-1; the D gene is possibly TRBD1 (6 bases). V was pared by 1 base and J by 2 bases, with 11 bases between. This CDR3 is 15 amino acids long. Germline-derived CDR1 and CDR2 are SEHNR and FQNEAQ (reference sequence). The CDR3: CASSLVAGENTEAFF. Written as DNA, the CDR3 is TGTGCCAGCAGCTTAGTGGCAGGGGAAAACACTGAAGCTTTCTTT.

The chain combines TRBV4-1 with TRBJ2-1, with D tentatively TRBD1 (5 bases). Trimming stripped 1 base from V and 6 bases from J, with 10 bases between. From germline, CDR1 is MGHRA and CDR2 YSYEKL. CDR3 length: 14 amino acids. This CDR3 reads CASSQGGRANEQFF. CDR3 nucleotides: TGCGCCAGCAGCCAAGGTGGCAGGGCCAATGAGCAGTTCTTC.

V and J are TRBV5-6 and TRBJ2-1, with D hard to call. Germline CDR1 is SGHDT and CDR2 is YYEEEE. The V end lost 4 bases, the J end lost 4 bases, and 6 bases lay between the germline ends. This CDR3 region has 12 residues. The DNA of the CDR3 is TGTGCCAGCAGCAGACTGTACAATGAGCAGTTCTTC. Its protein product is CASSRLYNEQFF.

As concerns this clone: One junction end does not reproduce the germline sequence, and a read error may be involved. The rearrangement links TRBV7-3 to TRBJ2-2; perhaps TRBD2 as D (6 bases). This CDR3 has 15 residues. Germline CDR1 SGHTA, CDR2 FQGTGA. The CDR3 DNA follows: TGTGCCAGCAGCACCCGGGACTTAGAACACCGGGGAGCTGTTTTT. Amino acids: CASSTRDLEHRGAVF. Looking up the rest from reference TRBV7-3 and TRBJ2-2 gives the full variable domain: GAGVSQTPSNKVTEKGKYVELRCDPISGHTALYWYRQSLGQGPEFLIYFQGTGAADDSGLPNDRFFAVRPEGSVSTLKIQRTERGDSAVYLCASSTRDLEHRGAVFGEGSRLTVL.

CDR3 nucleotide sequence: TGTGCCAGCAGGGGACCTCTAGGGGGTTACAATGAGCAGTTCTTC. Translated, it gives CASRGPLGGYNEQFF. This chain links TRBV11-2 with TRBJ2-1, with D possibly being TRBD1 (6 bases). The CDR3 runs to 15 residues. V dropped 6 bases and J dropped 4 bases, with 16 bases sitting between them. Germline V CDR1 and CDR2: SGHAT, FQNNGV.

The genes are TRBV28 and TRBJ2-1, with D possibly matching TRBD2 (5 bases). Germline-derived CDR1 and CDR2 are MDHEN and SYDVKM. V was shortened by 2 bases and J by 8 bases, with 10 bases between the two germline ends. The CDR3 sequence is 13 residues long. As DNA, the CDR3 is TGTGCCAGCAGTTTACTAGCTCGGGATGAGCAGTTCTTC. Translating gives CASSLLARDEQFF.

The genes are TRBV5-1 and TRBJ1-2; 9 nucleotides agree with TRBD1. CDR1 is SGHRS, CDR2 YFSETQ, per germline. J gave up 8 bases and V 4 bases, and 18 bases lay outside the gene matches. The CDR3 is 17 residues long. CDR3 nucleotides: TGCGCCAGCAGCCCCTTTAAAGGGACAGGGCTTTTTAGCGGCTACACCTTC. Translated, it gives CASSPFKGTGLFSGYTF. Looking up the rest from reference TRBV5-1 and TRBJ1-2 gives the full variable domain: KAGVTQTPRYLIKTRGQQVTLSCSPISGHRSVSWYQQTPGQGLQFLFEYFSETQRNKGNFPGRFSGRQFSNSRSEMNVSTLELGDSALYLCASSPFKGTGLFSGYTFGSGTRLTVV.

This sequence joins TRBV5-6 and TRBJ1-2; 9 bases are a match to TRBD1. The CDR3 totals 15 residues. V was clipped by 5 bases and J by 4 bases; unmatched bases: 9. Germline lookup yields CDR1 SGHDT and CDR2 YYEEEE. The CDR3 DNA reads as TGTGCCAGCAGTTTACAGGGGGCGCGGATCTATGGCTACACCTTC. Translating it yields CASSLQGARIYGYTF.